This is a list of T cell receptor beta chains from one sample in a study of cytomegalovirus exposure and HLA in healthy donors. The assay was immunoSEQ multiplex PCR, and TCRdb's table has in-frame clones only and misses some. This table holds roughly 160,000 clones, 80% found once. Sequencing input: PBMCs. Receptors were obtained from a woman between 45 and 65 years old in good health and CMV-seronegative. CDR3s include the opening cysteine and the closing phenylalanine or tryptophan. Each record gives: D gene, J gene, V gene, clone size, CDR3 protein, CDR3 DNA. A D gene is named only where the DNA matches it firmly. Size tells how often a clone was seen (once, few, many) or the class of an expanded clone, and some rows leave it out.

>TRBD2|TRBJ2-7|TRBV7-2|.
CASSLASGGGTEQYF
TGTGCCAGCAGCTTAGCTAGCGGGGGGGGGACCGAGCAGTACTTC
>TRBD1|TRBJ1-1|TRBV6-6|.
CASEGADTEAFF
TGTGCCAGCGAGGGGGCGGACACTGAAGCTTTCTTT
>.|TRBJ2-7|TRBV20-1|.
CSGGDNYEQYF
TGCAGTGGGGGGGATAACTACGAGCAGTACTTC
>.|TRBJ1-1|TRBV11-2|.
CASSLVQGIPEAFF
TGTGCCAGCAGCTTAGTCCAGGGAATCCCTGAAGCTTTCTTT
>TRBD1|TRBJ2-5|TRBV7-9|.
CASSLRGQQETQYF
TGTGCCAGCAGCCTCCGGGGACAGCAAGAGACCCAGTACTTC
>TRBD2|TRBJ2-1|TRBV11-3|.
CASSLSGSADNEQFF
TGTGCCAGCAGCTTAAGCGGGAGCGCGGACAATGAGCAGTTCTTC
>.|TRBJ2-1|TRBV5-1|once
CASILSDLGEQFF
TGCGCCAGCATACTGTCCGACTTGGGTGAGCAGTTCTTC
>.|TRBJ2-7|TRBV4-1|.
CASSPTGGNGAYEQYF
TGCGCCAGCAGCCCGACCGGAGGGAACGGGGCTTACGAGCAGTACTTC
>.|TRBJ2-2|TRBV11-2|.
CASSYLYGQYNTGELFF
TGTGCCAGCAGCTATCTGTATGGACAGTATAACACCGGGGAGCTGTTTTTT
>.|TRBJ2-7|TRBV5-5|few
CASSPWSGNYEQYF
TGTGCCAGCAGCCCTTGGTCAGGGAACTACGAGCAGTACTTC
>TRBD1|TRBJ2-7|TRBV5-1|few
CASSWIGTGVEQYF
TGCGCCAGCAGCTGGATCGGGACAGGGGTCGAGCAGTACTTC
>.|TRBJ1-1|TRBV10-1|once
CASSEGLNTEAFF
TGCGCCAGCAGTGAGGGGCTGAACACTGAAGCTTTCTTT
>TRBD2|TRBJ2-1|TRBV2|.
CASSRGRGGNNEQFF
TGTGCCAGCAGCCGCGGGAGGGGGGGAAACAATGAGCAGTTCTTC
>TRBD2|TRBJ2-7|TRBV5-4|.
CASSPGGLAGEGEQYF
TGTGCCAGCAGCCCGGGAGGACTAGCGGGAGAAGGGGAGCAGTACTTC
>.|TRBJ2-5|TRBV6-1|few
CASSEGGLSLGETQYF
TGTGCCAGCAGTGAGGGAGGTCTCTCCCTCGGGGAGACCCAGTACTTC
>TRBD1|TRBJ1-2|TRBV19|.
CASSTRNLDRGYGYTF
TGTGCCAGTAGTACGAGGAATTTGGACAGGGGGTACGGCTACACCTTC
>TRBD2|TRBJ2-1|TRBV30|.
CAWSGTSGRLSEQFF
TGTGCCTGGAGTGGGACTAGCGGGAGGCTTAGTGAGCAGTTCTTC
>TRBD1|TRBJ2-7|TRBV5-6|.
CASSMDRGASYEQYF
TGTGCCAGCAGCATGGACAGGGGTGCGTCCTACGAGCAGTACTTC
>.|TRBJ1-2|TRBV28|.
CASSFGGTPQSYGYTF
TGTGCCAGCAGTTTTGGCGGGACCCCCCAGAGCTATGGCTACACCTTC
>.|TRBJ1-3|TRBV10-3|.
CAISPDSSGNTIYF
TGTGCCATCAGCCCGGACAGCTCTGGAAACACCATATATTTT
>TRBD1|TRBJ1-1|TRBV18|.
CASSKGTGGAGNTEAFF
TGTGCCAGCTCAAAGGGGACAGGGGGCGCGGGGAACACTGAAGCTTTCTTT
>TRBD2|TRBJ2-1|TRBV29-1|once
CSVSQRGGTGNEQFF
TGCAGCGTCAGCCAGCGGGGCGGCACTGGGAATGAGCAGTTCTTC
>TRBD1|TRBJ1-5|TRBV6-5|.
CASSLQGPQPQHF
TGTGCCAGCAGTTTACAGGGGCCTCAGCCCCAGCATTTT
>TRBD1|TRBJ1-1|TRBV5-1|.
CVSTNRGMNTEAFF
TGCGTCAGCACTAACAGGGGGATGAACACTGAAGCTTTCTTT
>TRBD2|TRBJ2-7|TRBV6-1|few
CASSEETSGGYEQYF
TGTGCCAGCAGTGAAGAGACTAGCGGGGGTTACGAGCAGTACTTC
>TRBD1|TRBJ1-4|TRBV5-5|.
CASSLGWDRYEKLFF
TGTGCCAGCAGCCTGGGGTGGGACAGATATGAAAAACTGTTTTTT
>.|TRBJ1-1|TRBV5-1|.
CASSALQGQAIGAFF
TGCGCCAGCAGCGCGTTACAGGGCCAGGCGATAGGGGCTTTCTTT
>.|TRBJ1-1|TRBV25-1|once
CASSERGRGVTEAFF
TGTGCCAGCAGTGAAAGGGGTCGGGGGGTCACTGAAGCTTTCTTT
>.|TRBJ2-7|TRBV4-2|.
CASSQDLSQAWDNEQYF
TGTGCCAGCAGCCAAGATTTATCGCAGGCCTGGGACAACGAGCAGTACTTC